This T cell receptor (beta chain) was profiled in a study of breast tumors, draining lymph nodes, adjacent tissues. Notes on the study in general: Findings are consistent with lymph node origin and intratumoral expansion of most tumor T cells.

This clonotype came up many times. Its specificity is not known. This CDR3 spans 13 amino acids. The V gene lost 7 bases and the J gene lost 6 bases, with 13 bases spanning the gap. CDR1 and CDR2 from the germline V gene are MNHNY and SVGAGI (reference sequence). The lymph nodes were axillary draining lymph nodes from breast cancer patients. MiXCR, run by TCRdb on the multiplex PCR reads, gives a single entry per CDR3 protein. The sample lists about 130,000 distinct CDR3 sequences; 15% to 20% were seen once. The source of this sequence is a female donor with breast cancer. Some clones in this sample may be carry-over from other donors' samples. V usage is TRBV6-6 and J usage is TRBJ1-5, with TRBD1 as a possible D gene (5 bases). The sequenced sample was axillary lymph node tissue. CDR3 loop: CASTLRGAQPQHF. The CDR3 DNA follows: TGTGCCAGCACACTAAGGGGTGCTCAGCCCCAGCATTTT.